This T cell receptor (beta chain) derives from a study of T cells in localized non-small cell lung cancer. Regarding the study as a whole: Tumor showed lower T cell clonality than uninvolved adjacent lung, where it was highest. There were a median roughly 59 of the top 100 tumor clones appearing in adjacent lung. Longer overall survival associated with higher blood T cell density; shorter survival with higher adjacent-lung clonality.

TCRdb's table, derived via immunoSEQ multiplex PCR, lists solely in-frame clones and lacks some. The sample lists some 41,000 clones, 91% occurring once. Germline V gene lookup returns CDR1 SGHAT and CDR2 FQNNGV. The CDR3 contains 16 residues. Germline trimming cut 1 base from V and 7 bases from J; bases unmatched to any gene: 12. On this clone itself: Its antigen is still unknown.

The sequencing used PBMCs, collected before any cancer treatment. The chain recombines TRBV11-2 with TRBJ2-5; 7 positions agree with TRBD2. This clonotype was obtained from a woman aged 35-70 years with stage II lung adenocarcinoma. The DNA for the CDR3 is TGTGCCAGCAGCTTAGGGTGGGGGGGTAGTGAGATGACCCAGTACTTC. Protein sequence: CASSLGWGGSEMTQYF. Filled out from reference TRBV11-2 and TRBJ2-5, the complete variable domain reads EAGVAQSPRYKIIEKRQSVAFWCNPISGHATLYWYQQILGQGPKLLIQFQNNGVVDDSQLPKDRFSAERLKGVDSTLKIQPAKLEDSAVYLCASSLGWGGSEMTQYFGPGTRLLVL.